This TCR beta chain came from a study of blood T cell repertoires in COVID-19. Looking at the study overall: Samples came from the United States, Italy and Spain, spanning acute and convalescent COVID-19. The cDNA or gDNA used as material had been derived from T cells, B-cell-depleted T cells, or PBMCs.

CDR3 length: 12 amino acids. Germline V CDR1 and CDR2: SEHNR, FQNEAQ (reference sequence). V was pared by 4 bases and J by 6 bases, with 10 bases between. In this sample, this clone turned up once. The repertoire was sequenced with immunoSEQ multiplex PCR; TCRdb's copy has only in-frame clones and lacks some. The sample contains about 300,000 clones, 86% of which appear only once. The chain carries TRBV7-9 and TRBJ2-7; no clear D gene. Material for sequencing was PBMCs or T cells enriched from blood (not recorded which). This sequence was found in a young man who had recovered from COVID-19. The CDR3 spells CASSSAPGEQYF. The CDR3 coding sequence is TGTGCCAGCAGCTCTGCCCCGGGCGAGCAGTACTTC. The full variable domain, completed using reference TRBV7-9 and TRBJ2-7, is DTGVSQNPRHKITKRGQNVTFRCDPISEHNRLYWYRQTLGQGPEFLTYFQNEAQLEKSRLLSDRFSAERPKGSFSTLEIQRTEQGDSAMYLCASSSAPGEQYFGPGTRLTVT.